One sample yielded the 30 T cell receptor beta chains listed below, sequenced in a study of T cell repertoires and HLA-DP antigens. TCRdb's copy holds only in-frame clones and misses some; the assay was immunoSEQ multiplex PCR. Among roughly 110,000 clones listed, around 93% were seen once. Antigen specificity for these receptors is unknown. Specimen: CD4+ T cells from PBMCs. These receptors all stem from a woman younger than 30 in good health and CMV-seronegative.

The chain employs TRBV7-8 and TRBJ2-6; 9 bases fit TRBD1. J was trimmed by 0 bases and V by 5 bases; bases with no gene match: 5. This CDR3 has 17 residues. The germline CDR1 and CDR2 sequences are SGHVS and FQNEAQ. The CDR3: CASSRRDRVSGANVLTF. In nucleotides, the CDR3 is TGTGCCAGCAGCCGCCGGGACAGGGTCTCTGGGGCCAACGTCCTGACTTTC.

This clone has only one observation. CDR3 loop: CASSSLQWGKSTDTQYF. As DNA, the CDR3 is TGTGCCAGCAGCTCCCTGCAGTGGGGCAAGAGCACAGATACGCAGTATTTT. This chain links TRBV7-8 with TRBJ2-3, with D perhaps matching TRBD1 (5 bases). The CDR3 contains 17 residues. The V and J ends lost 4 bases and 0 bases respectively, with 17 bases between them. The germline V gene has CDR1 SGHVS and CDR2 FQNEAQ.

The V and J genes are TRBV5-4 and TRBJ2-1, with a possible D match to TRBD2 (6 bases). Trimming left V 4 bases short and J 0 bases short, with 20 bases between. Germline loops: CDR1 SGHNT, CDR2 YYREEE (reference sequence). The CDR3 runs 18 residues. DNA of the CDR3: TGTGCCAGCAGCCTTGGGACGGTGACTAGACTCTCCTACAATGAGCAGTTCTTC. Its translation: CASSLGTVTRLSYNEQFF.

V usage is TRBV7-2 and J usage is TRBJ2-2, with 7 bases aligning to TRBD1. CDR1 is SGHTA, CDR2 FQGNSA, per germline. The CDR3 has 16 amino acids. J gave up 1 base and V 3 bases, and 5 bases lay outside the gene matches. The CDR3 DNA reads TGTGCCAGCAGCTTTGGACAGGCCGAGAACACCGGGGAGCTGTTTTTT. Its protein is CASSFGQAENTGELFF. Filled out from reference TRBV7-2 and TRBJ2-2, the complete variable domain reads GAGVSQSPSNKVTEKGKDVELRCDPISGHTALYWYRQSLGQGLEFLIYFQGNSAPDKSGLPSDRFSAERTGGSVSTLTIQRTQQEDSAVYLCASSFGQAENTGELFFGEGSRLTVL.

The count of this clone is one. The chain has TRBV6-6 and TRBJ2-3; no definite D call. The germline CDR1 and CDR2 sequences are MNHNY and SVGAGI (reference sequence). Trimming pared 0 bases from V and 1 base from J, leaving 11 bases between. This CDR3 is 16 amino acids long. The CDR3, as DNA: TGTGCCAGCAGTTACTCGAGTTGGGGTGGCACAGATACGCAGTATTTT. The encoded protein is CASSYSSWGGTDTQYF.

The CDR3 protein is CASRGPNTGELFF. The CDR3 DNA is TGTGCCAGCAGGGGGCCAAACACCGGGGAGCTGTTTTTT. V and J are TRBV25-1 and TRBJ2-2, with a weak D call TRBD1 (5 bases). This CDR3 is built from 13 residues. V was pared by 6 bases and J by 2 bases, with 7 bases between. CDR1 and CDR2 (germline): MGHDK, SYGVNS.

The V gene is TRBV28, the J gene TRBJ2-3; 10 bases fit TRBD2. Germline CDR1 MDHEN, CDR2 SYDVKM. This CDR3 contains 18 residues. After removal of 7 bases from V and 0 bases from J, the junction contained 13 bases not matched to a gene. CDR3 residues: CASIPRTSGASSTDTQYF. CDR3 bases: TGTGCCAGCATCCCTCGGACTAGCGGAGCCTCTAGCACAGATACGCAGTATTTT.

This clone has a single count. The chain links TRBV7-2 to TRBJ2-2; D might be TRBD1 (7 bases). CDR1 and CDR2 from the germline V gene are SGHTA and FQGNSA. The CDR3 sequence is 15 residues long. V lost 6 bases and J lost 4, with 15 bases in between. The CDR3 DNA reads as TGTGCCAGCAGACGCGGGACAGACCTCACCGGGGAGCTGTTTTTT. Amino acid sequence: CASRRGTDLTGELFF.

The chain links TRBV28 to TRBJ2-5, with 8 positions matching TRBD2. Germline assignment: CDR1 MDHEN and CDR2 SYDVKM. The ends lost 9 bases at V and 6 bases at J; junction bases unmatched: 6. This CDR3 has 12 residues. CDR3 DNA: TGTGCCAGTTCGGGACTAGGGCAGACCCAGTACTTC. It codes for CASSGLGQTQYF.

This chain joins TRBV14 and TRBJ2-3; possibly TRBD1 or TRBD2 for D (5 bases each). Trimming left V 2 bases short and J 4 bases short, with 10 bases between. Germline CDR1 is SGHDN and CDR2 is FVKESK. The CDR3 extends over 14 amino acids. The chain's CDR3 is CASSQRDRADTQYF. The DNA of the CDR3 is TGTGCCAGCAGCCAACGGGACCGCGCAGATACGCAGTATTTT.

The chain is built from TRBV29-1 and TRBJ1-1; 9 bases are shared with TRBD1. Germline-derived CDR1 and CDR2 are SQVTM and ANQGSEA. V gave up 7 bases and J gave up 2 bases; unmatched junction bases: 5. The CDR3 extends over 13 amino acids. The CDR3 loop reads CSAQGALNTEAFF. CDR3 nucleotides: TGCAGCGCACAGGGGGCCCTAAACACTGAAGCTTTCTTT.

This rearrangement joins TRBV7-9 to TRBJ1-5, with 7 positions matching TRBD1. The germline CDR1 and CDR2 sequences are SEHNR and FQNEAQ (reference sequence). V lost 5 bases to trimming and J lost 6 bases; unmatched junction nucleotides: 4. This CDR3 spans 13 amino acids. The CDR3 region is CASSPTGIQPQHF. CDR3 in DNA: TGTGCCAGCAGCCCGACAGGGATTCAGCCCCAGCATTTT.

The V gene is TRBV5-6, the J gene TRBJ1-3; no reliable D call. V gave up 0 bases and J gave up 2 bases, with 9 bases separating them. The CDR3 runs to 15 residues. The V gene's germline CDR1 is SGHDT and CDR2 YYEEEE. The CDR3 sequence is CASSLVGGTGNTIYF. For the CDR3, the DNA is TGTGCCAGCAGCTTGGTGGGAGGGACTGGAAACACCATATATTTT.

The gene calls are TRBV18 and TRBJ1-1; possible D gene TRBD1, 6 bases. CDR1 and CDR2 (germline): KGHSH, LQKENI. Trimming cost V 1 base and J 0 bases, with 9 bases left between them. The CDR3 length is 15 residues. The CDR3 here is CASSPQDSMNTEAFF. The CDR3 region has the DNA TGTGCCAGCTCACCACAGGACAGCATGAACACTGAAGCTTTCTTT.

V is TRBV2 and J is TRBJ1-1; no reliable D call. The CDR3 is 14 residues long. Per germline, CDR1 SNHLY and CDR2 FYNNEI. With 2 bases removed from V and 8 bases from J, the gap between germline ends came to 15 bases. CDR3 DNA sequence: TGTGCCAGCAGTGAAAGGCGACTTCAGACAGAAGCTTTCTTT. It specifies CASSERRLQTEAFF.

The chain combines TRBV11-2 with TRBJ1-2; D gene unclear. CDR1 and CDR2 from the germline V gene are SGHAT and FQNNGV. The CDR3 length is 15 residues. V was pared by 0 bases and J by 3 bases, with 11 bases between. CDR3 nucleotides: TGTGCCAGCAGCTTAGATAGCCACCGGGACTATGGCTACACCTTC. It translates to CASSLDSHRDYGYTF. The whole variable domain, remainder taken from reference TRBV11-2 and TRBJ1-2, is EAGVAQSPRYKIIEKRQSVAFWCNPISGHATLYWYQQILGQGPKLLIQFQNNGVVDDSQLPKDRFSAERLKGVDSTLKIQPAKLEDSAVYLCASSLDSHRDYGYTFGSGTRLTVV.

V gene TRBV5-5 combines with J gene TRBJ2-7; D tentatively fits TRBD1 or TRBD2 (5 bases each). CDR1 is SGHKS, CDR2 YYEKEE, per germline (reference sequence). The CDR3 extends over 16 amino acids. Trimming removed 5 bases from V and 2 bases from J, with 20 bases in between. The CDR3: CASRPGTVLSPYEQYV. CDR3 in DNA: TGTGCCAGCAGACCCGGGACGGTCCTTTCTCCCTACGAGCAGTACGTC.

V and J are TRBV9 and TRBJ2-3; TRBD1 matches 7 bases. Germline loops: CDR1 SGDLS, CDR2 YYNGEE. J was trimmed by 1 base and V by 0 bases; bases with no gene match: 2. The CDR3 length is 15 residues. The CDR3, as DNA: TGTGCCAGCAGCGTAGATAGGGGGCGCACAGATACGCAGTATTTT. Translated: CASSVDRGRTDTQYF. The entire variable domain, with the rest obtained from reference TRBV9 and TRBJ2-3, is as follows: DSGVTQTPKHLITATGQRVTLRCSPRSGDLSVYWYQQSLDQGLQFLIQYYNGEERAKGNILERFSAQQFPDLHSELNLSSLELGDSALYFCASSVDRGRTDTQYFGPGTRLTVL.

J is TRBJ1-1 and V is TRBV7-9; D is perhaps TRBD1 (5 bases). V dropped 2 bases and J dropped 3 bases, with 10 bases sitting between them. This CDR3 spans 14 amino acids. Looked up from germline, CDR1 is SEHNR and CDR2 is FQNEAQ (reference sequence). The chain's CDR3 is CASSLFAGDTEAFF. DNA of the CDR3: TGTGCCAGCAGCTTATTTGCGGGGGACACTGAAGCTTTCTTT.

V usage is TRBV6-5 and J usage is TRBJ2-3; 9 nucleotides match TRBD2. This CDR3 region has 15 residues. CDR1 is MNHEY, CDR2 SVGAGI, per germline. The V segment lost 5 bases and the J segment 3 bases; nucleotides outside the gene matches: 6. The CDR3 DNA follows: TGTGCCAGCAGTCCTGGACTAGCGAGAACAGATACGCAGTATTTT. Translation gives CASSPGLARTDTQYF.

DNA for the CDR3: TGTGCCAGCAGTGAACGATATACGGGACTCAGAGCCTATAGCAATCAGCCCCAGCATTTT. Its protein is CASSERYTGLRAYSNQPQHF. The gene calls are TRBV6-1 and TRBJ1-5; a weak D match, TRBD1 (5 bases). Germline lookup yields CDR1 MNHNS and CDR2 SASEGT. Trimming pared 2 bases from V and 0 bases from J, leaving 23 bases between. The CDR3 is made up of 20 amino acids.

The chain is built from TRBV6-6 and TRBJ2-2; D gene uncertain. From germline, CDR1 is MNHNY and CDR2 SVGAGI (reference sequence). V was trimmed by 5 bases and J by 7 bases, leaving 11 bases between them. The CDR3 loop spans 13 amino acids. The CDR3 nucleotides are TGTGCCAGCAGTCCCGGTGCTGGCGGGGAGCTGTTTTTT. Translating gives CASSPGAGGELFF.

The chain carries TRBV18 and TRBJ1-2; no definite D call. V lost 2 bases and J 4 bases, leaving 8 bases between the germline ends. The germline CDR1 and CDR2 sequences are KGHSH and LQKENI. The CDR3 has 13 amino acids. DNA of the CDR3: TGTGCCAGCTCACCAGATAGGGTCTATGGCTACACCTTC. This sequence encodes CASSPDRVYGYTF.

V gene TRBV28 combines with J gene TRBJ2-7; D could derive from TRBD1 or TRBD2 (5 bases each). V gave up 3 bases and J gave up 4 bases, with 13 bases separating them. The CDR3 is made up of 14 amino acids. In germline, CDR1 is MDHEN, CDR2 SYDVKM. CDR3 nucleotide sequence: TGTGCCAGCAGTTTTCGGGGCCCCCAGTACGAGCAGTACGTC. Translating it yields CASSFRGPQYEQYV.

The CDR3 reads CASSPLGQGPTEAFF. CDR3 sequence (DNA): TGTGCCAGCTCACCCCTCGGACAGGGACCCACTGAAGCTTTCTTT. The chain links TRBV18 to TRBJ1-1; the match to TRBD1 covers 8 bases. The CDR3 covers 15 residues. The V gene's germline CDR1 is KGHSH and CDR2 LQKENI. V gave up 3 bases and J gave up 4 bases; unmatched junction bases: 7.

The CDR3 protein is CASSPRQGRTDTQYF. The CDR3 DNA follows: TGTGCCAGCAGTCCCCGACAGGGGAGGACAGATACGCAGTATTTT. J is TRBJ2-3 and V is TRBV27; TRBD1 agrees at 8 bases. V lost 5 bases, J lost 3 bases, and 7 bases stayed unmatched. The germline CDR1 and CDR2 sequences are MNHEY and SMNVEV (reference sequence). This CDR3 has 15 amino acids.

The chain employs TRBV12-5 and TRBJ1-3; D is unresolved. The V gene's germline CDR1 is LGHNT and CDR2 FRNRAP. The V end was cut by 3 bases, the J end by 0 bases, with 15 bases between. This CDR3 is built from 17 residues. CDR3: CASGFFSGWRSGNTIYF. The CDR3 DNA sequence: TGTGCTAGTGGTTTCTTTTCGGGTTGGCGCTCTGGAAACACCATATATTTT. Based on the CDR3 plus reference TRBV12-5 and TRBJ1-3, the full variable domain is DARVTQTPRHKVTEMGQEVTMRCQPILGHNTVFWYRQTMMQGLELLAYFRNRAPLDDSGMPKDRFSAEMPDATLATLKIQPSEPRDSAVYFCASGFFSGWRSGNTIYFGEGSWLTVV.

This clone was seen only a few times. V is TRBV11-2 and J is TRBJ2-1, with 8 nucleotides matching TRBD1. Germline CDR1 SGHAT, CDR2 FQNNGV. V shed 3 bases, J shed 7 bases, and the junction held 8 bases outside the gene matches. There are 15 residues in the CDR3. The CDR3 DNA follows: TGTGCCAGCAGCTTCCTCCAGGGGGCTTATAATGAGCAGTTCTTC. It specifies CASSFLQGAYNEQFF.

CDR3 protein: CASSSLTSGRAGDTQYF. CDR3 nucleotide sequence: TGCGCCAGCAGCTCCCTCACTAGCGGGAGGGCGGGGGATACGCAGTATTTT. V and J are TRBV5-1 and TRBJ2-3, with TRBD2 matching 13 bases. Trimming took 3 bases from V and 6 from J; bases not matched to a gene: 10. The CDR3 runs 17 residues. Germline loops: CDR1 SGHRS, CDR2 YFSETQ.

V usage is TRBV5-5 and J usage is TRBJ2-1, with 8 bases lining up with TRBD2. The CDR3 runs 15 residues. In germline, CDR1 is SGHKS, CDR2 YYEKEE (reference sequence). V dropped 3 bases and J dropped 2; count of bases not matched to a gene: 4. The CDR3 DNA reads TGTGCCAGCAGCTCAAATAGCGGGGCCTACAATGAGCAGTTCTTC. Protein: CASSSNSGAYNEQFF.